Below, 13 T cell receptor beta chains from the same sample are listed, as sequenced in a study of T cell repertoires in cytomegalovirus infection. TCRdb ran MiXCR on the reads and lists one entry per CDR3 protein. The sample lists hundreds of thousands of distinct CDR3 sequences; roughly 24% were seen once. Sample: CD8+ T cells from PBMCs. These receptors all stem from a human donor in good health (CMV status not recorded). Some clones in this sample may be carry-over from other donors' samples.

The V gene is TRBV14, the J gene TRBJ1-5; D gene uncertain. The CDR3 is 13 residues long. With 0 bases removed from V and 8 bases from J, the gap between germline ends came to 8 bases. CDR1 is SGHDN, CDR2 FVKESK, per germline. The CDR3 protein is CASSQDLAEPQHF. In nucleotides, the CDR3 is TGTGCCAGCAGCCAAGATCTAGCAGAGCCCCAGCATTTT.

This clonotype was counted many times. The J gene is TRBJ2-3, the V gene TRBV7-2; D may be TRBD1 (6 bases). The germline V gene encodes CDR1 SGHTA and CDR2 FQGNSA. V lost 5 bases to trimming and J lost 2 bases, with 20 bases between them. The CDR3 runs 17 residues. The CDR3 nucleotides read TGTGCCAGCAGCCCACAAGGATGGGGGCTAACCACAGATACGCAGTATTTT. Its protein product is CASSPQGWGLTTDTQYF.

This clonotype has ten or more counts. CDR3 protein: CASSYGQGATWEAFF. CDR3 coding DNA: TGTGCCAGCAGCTACGGACAGGGAGCCACCTGGGAAGCTTTCTTT. The V gene is TRBV7-8, the J gene TRBJ1-1; TRBD1 matches 8 bases. This CDR3 has 15 amino acids. Trimming took 4 bases from V and 8 from J; bases not matched to a gene: 12. CDR1 and CDR2 from the germline V gene are SGHVS and FQNEAQ.

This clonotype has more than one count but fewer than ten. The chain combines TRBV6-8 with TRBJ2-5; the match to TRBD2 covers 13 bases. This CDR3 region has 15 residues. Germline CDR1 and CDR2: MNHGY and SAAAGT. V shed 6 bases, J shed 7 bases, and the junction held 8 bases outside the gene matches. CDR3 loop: CASRGTSGDGVTQYF. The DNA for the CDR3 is TGTGCCAGCAGGGGGACTAGCGGGGATGGGGTGACCCAGTACTTC.

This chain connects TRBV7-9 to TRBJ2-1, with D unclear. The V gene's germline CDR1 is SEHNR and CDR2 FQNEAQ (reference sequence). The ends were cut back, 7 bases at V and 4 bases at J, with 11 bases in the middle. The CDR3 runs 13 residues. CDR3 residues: CASTSGPYNEQFF. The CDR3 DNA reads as TGTGCCAGCACCTCCGGACCGTACAATGAGCAGTTCTTC. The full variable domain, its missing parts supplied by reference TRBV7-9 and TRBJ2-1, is DTGVSQNPRHKITKRGQNVTFRCDPISEHNRLYWYRQTLGQGPEFLTYFQNEAQLEKSRLLSDRFSAERPKGSFSTLEIQRTEQGDSAMYLCASTSGPYNEQFFGPGTRLTVL.

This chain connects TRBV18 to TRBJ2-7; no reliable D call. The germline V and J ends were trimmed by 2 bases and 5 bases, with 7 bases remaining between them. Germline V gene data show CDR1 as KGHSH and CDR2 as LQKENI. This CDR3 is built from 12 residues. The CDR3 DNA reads TGTGCCAGCTCACCAAGGACCAACGAGCAGTACTTC. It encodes CASSPRTNEQYF.

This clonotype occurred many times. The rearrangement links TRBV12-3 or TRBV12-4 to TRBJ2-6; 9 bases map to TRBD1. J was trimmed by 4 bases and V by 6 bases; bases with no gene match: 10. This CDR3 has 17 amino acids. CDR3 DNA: TGTGCCAGCAGGGGACAGGGCGGTTGGGCCGGGGCCAACGTCCTGACTTTC. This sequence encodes CASRGQGGWAGANVLTF.

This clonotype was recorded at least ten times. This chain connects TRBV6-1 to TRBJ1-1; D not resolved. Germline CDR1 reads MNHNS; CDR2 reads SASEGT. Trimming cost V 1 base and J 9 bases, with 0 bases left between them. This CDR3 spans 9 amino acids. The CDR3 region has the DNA TGTGCCAGCAGTGAAGAAGCTTTCTTT. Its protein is CASSEEAFF.

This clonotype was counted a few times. DNA for the CDR3: TGTGCCAGCAGCCCCGACCTAGCGGGGGGGCACGATGAGCAGTTCTTC. Its protein is CASSPDLAGGHDEQFF. This rearrangement joins TRBV7-2 to TRBJ2-1; 12 bases are shared with TRBD2. The CDR3 runs 16 residues. V gave up 5 bases and J gave up 8 bases; unmatched junction bases: 10. Per germline, CDR1 SGHTA and CDR2 FQGNSA.

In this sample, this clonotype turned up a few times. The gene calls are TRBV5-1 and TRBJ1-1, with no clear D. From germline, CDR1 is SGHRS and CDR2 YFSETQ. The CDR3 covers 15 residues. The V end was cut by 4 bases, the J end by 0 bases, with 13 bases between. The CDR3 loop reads CASSPGGSMNTEAFF. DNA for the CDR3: TGCGCCAGCAGCCCGGGCGGATCTATGAACACTGAAGCTTTCTTT.

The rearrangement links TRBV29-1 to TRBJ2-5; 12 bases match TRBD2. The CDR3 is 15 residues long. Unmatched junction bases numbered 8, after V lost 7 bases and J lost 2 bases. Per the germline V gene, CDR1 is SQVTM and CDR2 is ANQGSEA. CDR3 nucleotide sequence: TGCAGCGCAGCCCGCGGACTAGCGGGGCAAGAGACCCAGTACTTC. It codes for CSAARGLAGQETQYF.

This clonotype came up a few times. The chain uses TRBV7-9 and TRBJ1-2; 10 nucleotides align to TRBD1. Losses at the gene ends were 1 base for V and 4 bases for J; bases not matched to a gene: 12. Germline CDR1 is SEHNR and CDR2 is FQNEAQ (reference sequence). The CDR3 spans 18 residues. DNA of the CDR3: TGTGCCAGCAGCTTAGGAGGGGCCTCGGGACAGGGGATCTATGGCTACACCTTC. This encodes CASSLGGASGQGIYGYTF.

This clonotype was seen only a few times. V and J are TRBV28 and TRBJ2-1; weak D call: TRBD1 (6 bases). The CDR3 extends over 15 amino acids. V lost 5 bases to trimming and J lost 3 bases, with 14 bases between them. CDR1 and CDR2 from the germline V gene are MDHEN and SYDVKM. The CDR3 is CASSTFTGFYNEQFF. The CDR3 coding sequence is TGTGCCAGCAGTACCTTCACAGGGTTCTACAATGAGCAGTTCTTC.